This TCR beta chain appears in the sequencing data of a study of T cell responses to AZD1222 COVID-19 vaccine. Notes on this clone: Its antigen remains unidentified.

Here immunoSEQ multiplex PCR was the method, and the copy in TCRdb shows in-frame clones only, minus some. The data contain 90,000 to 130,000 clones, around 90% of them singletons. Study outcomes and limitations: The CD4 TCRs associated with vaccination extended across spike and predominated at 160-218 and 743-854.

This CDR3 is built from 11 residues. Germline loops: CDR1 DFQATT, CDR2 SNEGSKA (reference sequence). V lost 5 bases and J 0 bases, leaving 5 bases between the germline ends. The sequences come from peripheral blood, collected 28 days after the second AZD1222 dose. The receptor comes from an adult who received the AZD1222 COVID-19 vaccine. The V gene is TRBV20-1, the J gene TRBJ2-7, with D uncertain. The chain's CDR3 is CSAPLSYEQYF. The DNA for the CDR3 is TGCAGTGCTCCTCTCTCCTACGAGCAGTACTTC.